This entry features one TCR beta chain sequence. Its specificity is not known. A junction end diverges from the germline sequence, so it may reflect a read error. This specimen belongs to a study of T cells in Graves' hyperthyroidism and ophthalmopathy. Study results and limitations: The authors' 13 V-J model separated ophthalmopathy from stable hyperthyroidism.

Patients having uncontrolled infection, another autoimmune disease, pregnancy or lactation were not included. PBMCs were obtained from about 9.9 ml fresh peripheral blood. Looked up from germline, CDR1 is MNHNS and CDR2 is SASEGT. The CDR3 length is 16 residues. RNA transcripts yielded amplified TCR beta CDR3 regions. The primer set for the first-round RT-PCR of the TCR CDR3 was HTBI. TCRdb re-analysed the multiplex PCR reads in MiXCR, keeping a single row per CDR3 protein. Among about 480,000 distinct CDR3 sequences, less than 25% were seen once, and the ten largest hold less than 65%. This chain connects TRBV6-1 to TRBJ2-3, with 8 bases that match TRBD1. This receptor was obtained from a woman in her seventies with Graves' ophthalmopathy. Sequenced: blood. The CDR3: CANSEGAQGASDTQYF. CDR3 coding DNA: TGTGCCAACAGTGAAGGCGCCCAGGGGGCGAGCGATACGCAGTATTTT.